Each of the 27 T cell receptor beta chains below was sequenced from the same sample in a study of blood T cell repertoires in COVID-19. This table comes from immunoSEQ multiplex PCR, and its TCRdb copy is limited to in-frame clones, with some not included. The sample yields approximately 300,000 clones, 80% to 95% seen once. Sequencing was performed on peripheral blood. The source is a woman in her 30s with COVID-19, enrolled during active disease.

The rearrangement uses TRBV24-1 and TRBJ2-5; TRBD1 is a possible D gene (7 bases). CDR3 length: 15 residues. Trimming took off 7 bases at V and 1 base at J, with 15 bases between the two ends. Germline V gene lookup returns CDR1 KGHDR and CDR2 SFDVKD. The CDR3 region has the DNA TGTGCCACCAGCACAGGGGCGGGAATCCAAGAGACCCAGTACTTC. This translates into CATSTGAGIQETQYF.

CDR3 in amino acids: CASSSQQGPLYEQYF. CDR3 coding DNA: TGTGCCAGCAGCTCGCAACAGGGTCCCCTCTACGAGCAGTACTTC. This rearrangement joins TRBV5-4 to TRBJ2-7, with D maybe TRBD1 (6 bases). CDR3 length equals 15 residues. The V and J ends lost 3 bases and 3 bases respectively, with 16 bases between them. Germline loops: CDR1 SGHNT, CDR2 YYREEE (reference sequence).

J is TRBJ2-5 and V is TRBV7-2, with D maybe TRBD1 (5 bases). Germline assignment: CDR1 SGHTA and CDR2 FQGNSA. Trimming cost V 6 bases and J 4 bases, with 21 bases left between them. The CDR3 spans 16 residues. The CDR3: CASSSVGRAPSETQYF. DNA for the CDR3: TGTGCCAGCAGTTCAGTTGGCAGGGCCCCTTCAGAGACCCAGTACTTC.

J is TRBJ2-7 and V is TRBV5-6, with TRBD1 identical over 9 bases. Germline V lookup: CDR1 SGHDT, CDR2 YYEEEE. CDR3 length equals 14 residues. V lost 3 bases, J lost 4 bases, and 5 bases stayed unmatched. CDR3 sequence: CASSYGTGIYEQYF. CDR3 coding DNA: TGTGCCAGCAGCTACGGGACAGGGATATACGAGCAGTACTTC. Supplemented by reference TRBV5-6 and TRBJ2-7, the full variable domain reads DAGVTQSPTHLIKTRGQQVTLRCSPKSGHDTVSWYQQALGQGPQFIFQYYEEEERQRGNFPDRFSGHQFPNYSSELNVNALLLGDSALYLCASSYGTGIYEQYFGPGTRLTVT.

Comment on this clone: Other nucleotide sequences from this sample produce the same CDR3. The CDR3 reads CASRGTGDNSPLHF. The CDR3 DNA is TGTGCCAGCAGGGGGACAGGGGATAATTCACCCCTCCACTTT. J is TRBJ1-6 and V is TRBV6-5; 10 bases align to TRBD1. The trim removed 6 bases at V and 5 bases at J, leaving 1 base unmatched. Germline CDR1 MNHEY, CDR2 SVGAGI. The CDR3 has 14 residues.

The V gene is TRBV11-2, the J gene TRBJ2-7; D is perhaps TRBD2 (6 bases). There are 14 residues in the CDR3. Deletions cut 3 bases from V and 6 bases from J, with 15 bases between. Germline V gives CDR1 SGHAT, CDR2 FQNNGV. CDR3 sequence: CASSFRPLGGEQYF. As DNA, the CDR3 is TGTGCCAGCAGCTTTAGACCCCTCGGGGGCGAGCAGTACTTC.

The chain has TRBV2 and TRBJ1-6; 7 bases agree with TRBD1. CDR3 length: 14 amino acids. The V gene's germline CDR1 is SNHLY and CDR2 FYNNEI. With V trimmed by 6 bases and J by 10 bases, 9 bases remained unmatched. The DNA for the CDR3 is TGTGCCAGCAGCGAGACAGGGTTTGGATCACCCCTCCACTTT. Protein product: CASSETGFGSPLHF. The full variable domain, completed using reference TRBV2 and TRBJ1-6, is EPEVTQTPSHQVTQMGQEVILRCVPISNHLYFYWYRQILGQKVEFLVSFYNNEISEKSEIFDDQFSVERPDGSNFTLKIRSTKLEDSAMYFCASSETGFGSPLHFGNGTRLTVT.

The genes are TRBV2 and TRBJ1-1; D not resolved. The CDR3 is 13 residues long. V was shortened by 1 base and J by 7 bases, with 10 bases between the two germline ends. From germline, CDR1 is SNHLY and CDR2 FYNNEI. CDR3 residues: CASSEGELLEAFF. The CDR3 region has the DNA TGTGCCAGCAGTGAAGGAGAGCTGCTTGAAGCTTTCTTT.

In its sample, this clone was seen a few times. DNA for the CDR3: TGTGCCAGTAGTATATCTGCTAATAATGAGCAGTTCTTC. This sequence encodes CASSISANNEQFF. This sequence joins TRBV19 and TRBJ2-1; no definite D call. With 2 bases removed from V and 7 bases from J, the gap between germline ends came to 9 bases. CDR3 length: 13 amino acids. Germline values: CDR1 LNHDA, CDR2 SQIVND (reference sequence).

This clone has just one count. This rearrangement joins TRBV4-1 to TRBJ2-3; D is unresolved. The germline CDR1 and CDR2 sequences are MGHRA and YSYEKL. This CDR3 has 15 residues. V was shortened by 2 bases and J by 5 bases, with 14 bases between the two germline ends. CDR3 residues: CASSQQPGRGDTQYF. Written as DNA, the CDR3 is TGCGCCAGCAGCCAACAGCCCGGTAGAGGAGATACGCAGTATTTT.

The DNA of the CDR3 is TGTGCCAGCAGTATGGGCGATGGTACCGAAGCTTTCTTT. Translated: CASSMGDGTEAFF. V usage is TRBV9 and J usage is TRBJ1-1; D call uncertain. CDR3 size: 13 residues. Germline-derived CDR1 and CDR2 are SGDLS and YYNGEE. V lost 5 bases to trimming and J lost 8 bases, with 16 bases between them.

The chain carries TRBV24-1 and TRBJ2-3; TRBD1 agrees at 7 bases. CDR1 is KGHDR, CDR2 SFDVKD, per germline. This CDR3 spans 16 amino acids. After removal of 0 bases from V and 1 base from J, the junction contained 3 bases not matched to a gene. For the CDR3, the DNA is TGTGCCACCAGTGATTTGTTTCAGGGGGGCACAGATACGCAGTATTTT. Amino acid sequence: CATSDLFQGGTDTQYF.

This chain connects TRBV28 to TRBJ2-7; no definite D call. Trimming took 5 bases from V and 1 from J, leaving 6 bases between them. This CDR3 is 12 amino acids long. The germline V gene encodes CDR1 MDHEN and CDR2 SYDVKM. The CDR3 DNA sequence: TGTGCCAGCAGTCTTCTATCCTACGAGCAGTACTTC. Translated, it gives CASSLLSYEQYF.

The chain uses TRBV5-1 and TRBJ2-7; possible D gene TRBD1, 6 bases. The CDR3 covers 15 residues. Germline V gene data show CDR1 as SGHRS and CDR2 as YFSETQ. Deletions cut 0 bases from V and 5 bases from J, with 15 bases between. The CDR3 sequence is CASSLGAGVVDEQYF. The CDR3 DNA sequence: TGCGCCAGCAGCTTGGGGGCAGGGGTTGTGGACGAGCAGTACTTC.

This clone showed up just once. This sequence joins TRBV19 and TRBJ2-1; D possibly corresponds to TRBD2 (5 bases). CDR3 size: 18 residues. V dropped 1 base and J dropped 6 bases, with 22 bases sitting between them. Germline assignment: CDR1 LNHDA and CDR2 SQIVND (reference sequence). In DNA form, the CDR3 reads TGTGCCAGTAGTATAGGAGGGTTCAGAGGGAGCCGTGGCAATGAGCAGTTCTTC. Amino acid sequence: CASSIGGFRGSRGNEQFF.

The rearrangement uses TRBV29-1 and TRBJ2-3, with 7 bases that match TRBD1. Germline V gene lookup returns CDR1 SQVTM and CDR2 ANQGSEA. This CDR3 comprises 12 residues. Germline trimming cut 4 bases from V and 4 bases from J; bases unmatched to any gene: 2. CDR3 in amino acids: CSVVTGPDTQYF. CDR3 bases: TGCAGCGTTGTGACAGGGCCAGATACGCAGTATTTT.

J is TRBJ2-5 and V is TRBV5-3, with D unclear. TRBV5-3 is noted as an ORF with a role that remains uncertain. The germline V and J ends were trimmed by 0 bases and 2 bases, with 11 bases remaining between them. CDR3 length: 15 amino acids. The CDR3 sequence: CARSLGLSRQETQYF. CDR3 nucleotides: TGTGCCAGAAGCTTGGGTCTCAGCAGGCAAGAGACCCAGTACTTC.

The chain uses TRBV29-1 and TRBJ1-6, with 10 positions matching TRBD1. Germline V gives CDR1 SQVTM, CDR2 ANQGSEA. This CDR3 region has 13 residues. V dropped 7 bases and J dropped 10; count of bases not matched to a gene: 7. The CDR3 sequence is CSARQGAESPLHF. In DNA, the CDR3 is TGCAGCGCCAGACAGGGGGCTGAGTCACCCCTCCACTTT.

The DNA for the CDR3 is TGTGCCAGCAGTTCTCCAGGTTACGAGCAGTACTTC. Translation gives CASSSPGYEQYF. The gene calls are TRBV28 and TRBJ2-7; D is unresolved. V gave up 4 bases and J gave up 4 bases, with 8 bases separating them. The CDR3 extends over 12 amino acids. Germline V gene data show CDR1 as MDHEN and CDR2 as SYDVKM.

The chain recombines TRBV19 with TRBJ2-3; TRBD2 agrees at 8 bases. Germline V gene lookup returns CDR1 LNHDA and CDR2 SQIVND (reference sequence). The CDR3 totals 15 residues. The trim removed 3 bases at V and 4 bases at J, leaving 6 bases unmatched. The CDR3 sequence is CASSISGSWSDTQYF. CDR3 DNA sequence: TGTGCCAGTAGTATCAGCGGGAGCTGGTCAGATACGCAGTATTTT.

The chain combines TRBV5-1 with TRBJ2-2, with 7 bases that match TRBD1. Germline V gene lookup returns CDR1 SGHRS and CDR2 YFSETQ. V lost 5 bases, J lost 5 bases, and 9 bases stayed unmatched. The CDR3 consists of 15 residues. The CDR3 protein is CASRSRDSGTGELFF. CDR3 coding DNA: TGCGCCAGCAGATCACGGGACAGTGGTACCGGGGAGCTGTTTTTT.

This clone occurred once. V usage is TRBV10-1 and J usage is TRBJ1-1, with no clear D. Germline-derived CDR1 and CDR2 are WNHNN and SYGVQD (reference sequence). CDR3 length equals 13 residues. V was cut by 7 bases and J by 4 bases, with 13 bases left in between. In DNA, the CDR3 is TGCGCCAGCAAACCGACACAGAGCACTGAAGCTTTCTTT. Amino acids: CASKPTQSTEAFF.

In this sample, this clone turned up once. This chain links TRBV4-1 with TRBJ2-3; D perhaps matches TRBD2 (6 bases). The V end lost 2 bases, the J end lost 0 bases, and 12 bases lay between the germline ends. This CDR3 is 16 amino acids long. Germline-derived CDR1 and CDR2 are MGHRA and YSYEKL. CDR3 residues: CASSQKWGVSTDTQYF. The CDR3 DNA is TGCGCCAGCAGCCAAAAATGGGGGGTGAGCACAGATACGCAGTATTTT.

The chain employs TRBV2 and TRBJ2-7, with 8 bases identical to TRBD2. Looked up from germline, CDR1 is SNHLY and CDR2 is FYNNEI. V lost 8 bases and J lost 8; bases outside the gene matches: 8. The CDR3 has 12 amino acids. The CDR3 here is CASAREVLQQYF. Written as DNA, the CDR3 is TGTGCCAGCGCGCGGGAGGTGTTACAGCAGTACTTC.

The chain uses TRBV18 and TRBJ2-7, with TRBD1 matching 7 bases. In germline, CDR1 is KGHSH, CDR2 LQKENI. V shed 0 bases and J 2 bases; nucleotides not matched to a gene: 4. The CDR3 totals 15 residues. The CDR3 region has the DNA TGTGCCAGCTCACCACCGACAGGGTCACCCTACGAGCAGTACTTC. Encoded protein: CASSPPTGSPYEQYF.

V and J are TRBV5-4 and TRBJ2-5; tentative D call: TRBD2 (5 bases). The CDR3 is made up of 14 amino acids. Germline V gene lookup returns CDR1 SGHNT and CDR2 YYREEE (reference sequence). V dropped 3 bases and J dropped 9 bases, with 18 bases sitting between them. CDR3 loop: CASSSRGLTGAQYF. DNA of the CDR3: TGTGCCAGCAGCTCCCGTGGACTTACCGGGGCCCAGTACTTC.

The V call is TRBV7-3, the J call TRBJ2-1; the match to TRBD2 covers 10 bases. In germline, CDR1 is SGHTA, CDR2 FQGTGA. The CDR3 is made up of 14 amino acids. V was pared by 5 bases and J by 7 bases, with 5 bases of the junction left unmatched. The CDR3 region is CASSLSGRRNEQFF. Here the CDR3 DNA reads TGTGCCAGCAGCCTTAGCGGGAGGAGGAATGAGCAGTTCTTC.